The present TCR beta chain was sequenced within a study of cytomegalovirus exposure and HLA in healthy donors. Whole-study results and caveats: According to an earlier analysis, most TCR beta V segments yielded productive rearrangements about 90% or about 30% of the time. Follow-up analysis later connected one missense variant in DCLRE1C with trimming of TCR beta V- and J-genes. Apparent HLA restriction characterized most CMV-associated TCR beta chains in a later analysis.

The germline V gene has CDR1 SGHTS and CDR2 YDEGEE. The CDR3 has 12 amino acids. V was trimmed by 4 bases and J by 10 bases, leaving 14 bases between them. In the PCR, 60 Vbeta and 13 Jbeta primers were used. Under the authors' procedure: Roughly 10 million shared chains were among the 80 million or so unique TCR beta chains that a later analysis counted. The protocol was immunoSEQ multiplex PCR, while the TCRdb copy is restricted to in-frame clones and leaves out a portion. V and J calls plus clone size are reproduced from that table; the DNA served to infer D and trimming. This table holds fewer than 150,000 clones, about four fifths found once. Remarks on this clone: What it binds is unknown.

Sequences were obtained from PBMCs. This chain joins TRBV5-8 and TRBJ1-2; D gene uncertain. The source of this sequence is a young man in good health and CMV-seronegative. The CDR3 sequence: CASSRDLPVYTF. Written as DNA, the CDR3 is TGTGCCAGCAGCAGAGATCTCCCTGTCTACACCTTC.